A selection of T cell receptor beta chains follows, all from one sample in a study of cytomegalovirus exposure and HLA in healthy donors. Clones were sequenced by immunoSEQ multiplex PCR, and TCRdb holds only the in-frame ones, with some missing. The sample records 100,000 to 150,000 clones, about 78% being singletons. Sequenced sample: PBMCs. The receptors originated from a man aged 30 to 39 in good health and CMV-seronegative. CDR3s include the opening cysteine and the closing phenylalanine or tryptophan. Fields, in order: V gene, J gene, clone size, CDR3 protein. Size tells how often a clone was seen (once, few, many) or the class of an expanded clone, and some rows leave it out.

TRBV10-2	TRBJ2-3	.	CASSARTSGGNTYSPDTQYF
TRBV13	TRBJ2-7	.	CASSLGQRYEQYF
TRBV13	TRBJ2-3	.	CASRGLAGGYTQYF
TRBV11-2	TRBJ2-1	.	CASSLDLRNEQFF
TRBV5-1	TRBJ1-6	.	CATAIEGASNSPLHF
TRBV4-2	TRBJ2-7	.	CASSQTGTYEQYF
TRBV5-1	TRBJ2-3	.	CASSLSMSGGTDTQYF
TRBV2	TRBJ2-7	.	CASSEGKGRYEQYF
TRBV5-1	TRBJ2-3	.	CASSPRPALGQGDTQYF
TRBV2	TRBJ2-7	.	CASQLFAKQYF
TRBV19	TRBJ1-2	.	CASNERKTNYGNTF
TRBV6-5	TRBJ1-6	few	CASSGTDNSPLHF
TRBV7-3	TRBJ2-1	.	CARGQPYNEQFF
TRBV6-1	TRBJ1-3	once	CASSEPGTSTGNTIYF
TRBV19	TRBJ1-1	.	CASRRGGTEAFF
TRBV5-4	TRBJ1-1	.	CASRADRNMNTEAFF
TRBV30	TRBJ1-1	.	CAWSQRDLNTEAFF